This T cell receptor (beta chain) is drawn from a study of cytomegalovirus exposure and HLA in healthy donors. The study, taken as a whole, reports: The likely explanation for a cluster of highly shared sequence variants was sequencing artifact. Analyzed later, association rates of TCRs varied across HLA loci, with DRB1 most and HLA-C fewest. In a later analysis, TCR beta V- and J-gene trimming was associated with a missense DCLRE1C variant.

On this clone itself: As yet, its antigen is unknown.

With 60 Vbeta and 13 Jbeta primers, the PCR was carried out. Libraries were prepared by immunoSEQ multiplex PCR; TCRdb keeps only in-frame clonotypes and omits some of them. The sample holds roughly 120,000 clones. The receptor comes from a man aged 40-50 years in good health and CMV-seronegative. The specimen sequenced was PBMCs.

CDR3 sequence: CASIRDRLVCYPQHF. The CDR3 DNA is TGTGCCAGCATCCGGGACAGGCTTGTTTGTTATCCCCAGCATTTT. The chain links TRBV6-4 to TRBJ1-5; 8 bases agree with TRBD1. Trimming cost V 7 bases and J 10 bases; bases outside gene matches: 15. The CDR3 totals 15 residues. Germline V CDR1 and CDR2: MRHNA, SNTAGT.